The rows below give T cell receptor beta chains drawn from one sample of a study of tumor-infiltrating lymphocytes in oesophageal squamous cell carcinoma. TCRdb analysed the PCR reads with MiXCR anew, one entry per CDR3 protein. The repertoire holds some 19,000 distinct CDR3 sequences, with about 35% as singletons. Specimen: esophageal tumor tissue. The receptors stem from a male donor with esophageal squamous cell carcinoma. CDR3s leave out the opening cysteine and the closing phenylalanine or tryptophan. The D gene is left open where the match is weak. Not all rows give a size; the values are once, few, many and, for expanded clones, a class.

TRBD2,NA,TRBV7-2,once,ASSRTSGSTYEQY
NA,TRBJ1-1,TRBV6-1,NA,ASSEVGSGSEAF
NA,NA,TRBV7-2,NA,ASRRQTGNTEAF
TRBD2,TRBJ2-1,TRBV7-3,NA,ASSLTLSGGRLYNEQF
TRBD1,TRBJ2-3,TRBV7-3,NA,ASSSYQGARDTQY
NA,TRBJ2-7,TRBV7-8,medium-sized,ASSPDYEQY
TRBD2,TRBJ2-1,TRBV4-2,many,ASSQEPGTSGSDEQF
NA,TRBJ2-5,TRBV6-1,medium-sized,ASSGVSQETQY
NA,TRBJ2-6,TRBV7-2,medium-sized,ASSRRRSGANVLT
TRBD2,NA,TRBV24-1,NA,ATSDSRGLAGRRPYNEQF
NA,NA,TRBV4-3,NA,ASSQDRGLGYEQY
NA,TRBJ1-1,TRBV7-4,NA,ASSLNTGREEAF
TRBD1,TRBJ1-4,TRBV7-8,NA,ASSRGQGGNEKLF
NA,TRBJ2-5,TRBV7-4,once,ASSLRSSTAGDNEQY
NA,NA,TRBV6-6,NA,ASSYGGLGSEQY
TRBD1,TRBJ2-5,TRBV7-2,NA,ASSLAGTGEETQY
TRBD2,TRBJ2-3,TRBV7-9,NA,ASSLGRGRSTDTQY
NA,TRBJ2-5,TRBV11-3,NA,ASSLDPNNKETQY
TRBD1,TRBJ2-7,TRBV18,few,ASSTGDEQY
TRBD1,TRBJ1-2,TRBV6-1,many,ASRDRGRVYGYT
TRBD2,TRBJ2-1,TRBV10-3,few,AIRRGGQDNEQF
NA,TRBJ1-2,TRBV28,many,ASSLSPGLPSGYT
TRBD1,TRBJ1-2,TRBV5-1,few,ASSLQGAQGYT
NA,NA,TRBV7-8,NA,ANIERTFYNEQF
NA,TRBJ1-3,TRBV28,many,ASSDTRSATSSGNTIY
NA,NA,TRBV7-9,NA,ASSLGLGRDDGYT
NA,TRBJ1-5,TRBV6-6,few,ASSRRGGEGAGQPQH
NA,TRBJ1-6,TRBV6-1,NA,ASSRELGRKFLPLH
TRBD2,TRBJ2-3,TRBV7-8,NA,ASSLGGREATQY
NA,TRBJ1-4,TRBV18,NA,ASSPPGVEKLF
NA,TRBJ1-1,TRBV11-2,few,ASSLESYRRNTEAF
TRBD2,TRBJ2-5,TRBV5-1,many,ASSLGTSRSNEQY
NA,TRBJ2-1,TRBV7-4,NA,ASRISNEQF
NA,TRBJ2-7,TRBV27,many,ASSLLRGVSYEQY
NA,TRBJ1-1,TRBV10-1,many,ASSQQKNTEAF
TRBD2,TRBJ2-1,TRBV7-9,many,ASSARPPTSGTTHEQF
TRBD1,TRBJ1-4,TRBV6-1,many,ASRQQGSEKLF